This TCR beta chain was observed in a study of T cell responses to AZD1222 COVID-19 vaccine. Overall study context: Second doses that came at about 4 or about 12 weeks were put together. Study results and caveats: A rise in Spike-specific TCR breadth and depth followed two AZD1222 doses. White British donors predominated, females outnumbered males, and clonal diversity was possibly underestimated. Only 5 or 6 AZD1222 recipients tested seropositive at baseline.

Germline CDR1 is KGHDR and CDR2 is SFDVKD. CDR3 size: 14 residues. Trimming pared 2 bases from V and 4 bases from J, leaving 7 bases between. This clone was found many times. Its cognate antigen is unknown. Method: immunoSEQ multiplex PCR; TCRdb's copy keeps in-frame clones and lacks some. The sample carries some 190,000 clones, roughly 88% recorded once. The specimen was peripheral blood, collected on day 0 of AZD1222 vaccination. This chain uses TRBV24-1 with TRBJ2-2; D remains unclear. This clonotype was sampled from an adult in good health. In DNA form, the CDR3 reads TGTGCCACCAGTGATTACCCGGGCACCGGGGAGCTGTTTTTT. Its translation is CATSDYPGTGELFF.